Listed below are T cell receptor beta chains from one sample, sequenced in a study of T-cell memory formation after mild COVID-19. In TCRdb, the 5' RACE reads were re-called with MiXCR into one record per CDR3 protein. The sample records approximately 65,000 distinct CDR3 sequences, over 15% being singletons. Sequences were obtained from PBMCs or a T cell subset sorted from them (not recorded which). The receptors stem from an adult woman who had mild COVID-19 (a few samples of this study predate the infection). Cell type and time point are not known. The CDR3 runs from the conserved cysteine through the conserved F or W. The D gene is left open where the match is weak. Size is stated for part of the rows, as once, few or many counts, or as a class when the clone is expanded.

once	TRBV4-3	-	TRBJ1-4	CASSPDAEKLFF	TGCGCCAGCAGCCCGGACGCTGAAAAACTGTTTTTT
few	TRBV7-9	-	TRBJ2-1	CASSPAPGDNNEQFF	TGTGCCAGCAGCCCAGCCCCCGGGGACAACAATGAGCAGTTCTTC
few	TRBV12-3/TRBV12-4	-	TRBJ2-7	CASRYDVTPGYEQYF	TGTGCCAGCAGGTATGACGTAACTCCGGGCTACGAGCAGTACTTC
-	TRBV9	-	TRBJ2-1	CASSVDEARNEQFF	TGTGCCAGCAGCGTAGATGAGGCTCGGAATGAGCAGTTCTTC
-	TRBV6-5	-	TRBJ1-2	CASSYSGLRDGYTF	TGTGCCAGCAGTTACAGTGGTCTGAGGGATGGCTACACCTTC
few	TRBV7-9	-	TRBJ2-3	CASSDTLTGITDTQYF	TGTGCCAGCAGCGACACACTAACAGGGATCACAGATACGCAGTATTTT
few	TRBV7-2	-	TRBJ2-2	CASSFGLAPGELFF	TGTGCCAGCAGCTTCGGCCTAGCGCCCGGGGAGCTGTTTTTT
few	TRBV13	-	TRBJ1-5	CASRIGVQPQHF	TGTGCCAGCAGAATAGGGGTTCAGCCCCAGCATTTT
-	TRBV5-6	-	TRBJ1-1	CASSRGWNTEAFF	TGTGCCAGCAGCCGCGGGTGGAACACTGAAGCTTTCTTT
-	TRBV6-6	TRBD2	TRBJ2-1	CASSYDLTSGRADFNEQFF	TGTGCCAGCAGTTACGATTTGACTAGCGGGAGGGCCGATTTCAATGAGCAGTTCTTC
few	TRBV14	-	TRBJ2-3	CASSQGGEFGDTQYF	TGTGCCAGCAGCCAAGGAGGGGAGTTTGGAGATACGCAGTATTTT
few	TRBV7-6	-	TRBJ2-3	CASSSSQEATDTQYF	TGTGCCAGCAGCTCATCACAGGAGGCCACAGATACGCAGTATTTT